The 4 T cell receptor beta chains in this list originate from one sample, sequenced in a study of shared clonotypes between healthy human individuals. Sequenced by immunoSEQ multiplex PCR; TCRdb stores in-frame clones only, minus some. The sample lists about 300,000 clones, approximately 74% occurring once. Specimen: memory CD4+ T cells sorted from blood. Regarding subset: CD45RA-negative fraction. The receptors come from a man aged 25-40 years in good health.

This clone showed up just once. V is TRBV7-9 and J is TRBJ2-7; tentative D call: TRBD2 (6 bases). Germline CDR1 and CDR2: SEHNR and FQNEAQ (reference sequence). The ends were cut back, 2 bases at V and 4 bases at J, with 15 bases in the middle. The CDR3 has 15 residues. As DNA, the CDR3 is TGTGCCAGCAGCTTATTAGGTAGCGGAGGATACGAGCAGTACTTC. This translates into CASSLLGSGGYEQYF.

The chain carries TRBV7-2 and TRBJ2-2; 10 bases line up with TRBD1. Germline values: CDR1 SGHTA, CDR2 FQGNSA. This CDR3 comprises 14 residues. Trimming cost V 6 bases and J 6 bases; bases outside gene matches: 4. Written as DNA, the CDR3 is TGTGCCAGCAGTCGGACAGGGGGATCCGGGGAGCTGTTTTTT. Protein sequence: CASSRTGGSGELFF.

The rearrangement joins TRBV11-2 to TRBJ1-1; D call uncertain. The V and J ends lost 8 bases and 3 bases respectively, with 16 bases between them. The germline V gene encodes CDR1 SGHAT and CDR2 FQNNGV. The CDR3 covers 14 residues. The CDR3 loop reads CASATPEAYTEAFF. Written as DNA, the CDR3 is TGTGCCAGCGCCACCCCGGAAGCTTACACTGAAGCTTTCTTT.

This sequence joins TRBV27 and TRBJ2-7; possibly TRBD1 or TRBD2 for D (5 bases each). The germline V and J ends were trimmed by 7 bases and 3 bases, with 13 bases remaining between them. Per the germline V gene, CDR1 is MNHEY and CDR2 is SMNVEV (reference sequence). This CDR3 spans 13 amino acids. Here the CDR3 reads CASTPNGGYEQYF. In DNA, the CDR3 is TGTGCCAGCACCCCCAATGGGGGCTACGAGCAGTACTTC.